This entry is about one T cell receptor beta chain. Under the authors' procedure: From reference gene primer amplification, estimates of nucleated cell counts were derived. The repertoire was sequenced with immunoSEQ multiplex PCR; TCRdb's copy has only in-frame clones and lacks some. Clonal size and the V and J genes are those of that table, whereas D and trimming came from the DNA. The sample carries over 30,000 clones, around 90% recorded once. The sample comes from a study of blood T cell repertoires in COVID-19. Trimming took 10 bases from V and 4 from J; bases not matched to a gene: 7. This CDR3 comprises 12 residues.

The specimen was peripheral blood. The sequence derives from a man in his 70s with active COVID-19. The chain couples TRBV12-3 or TRBV12-4 to TRBJ2-7, with 7 bases identical to TRBD2. The CDR3 is CATSSGPYEQYF. The CDR3 DNA reads as TGTGCCACCTCTAGCGGCCCTTACGAGCAGTACTTC.